This T cell receptor beta chain was sequenced during a study of neurological immune-mediated disorders. The length of the CDR3 is 14 residues. The V end was cut by 7 bases, the J end by 2 bases, with 14 bases between. The germline CDR1 and CDR2 sequences are SGHRS and YFSETQ. 5'RACE with 10-nucleotide random UMIs produced the cDNA. TCRdb re-derived calls from the 5' RACE reads in MiXCR, one entry per CDR3 protein. This table has about 18,000 distinct CDR3 sequences, about 11% appearing once. Sorted libraries used 1 million CD4+ or CD8+ T cells. Many counts were recorded for this clonotype. This receptor was taken from a woman in her forties or fifties in good health. The rearrangement links TRBV5-1 to TRBJ2-3; no firm D call. Sequencing was carried out using CD8+ T cells from blood. The CDR3 sequence: CASEFGRITDTQYF. CDR3 DNA: TGCGCCAGCGAGTTCGGCCGGATCACAGATACGCAGTATTTT.